These 10 T cell receptor beta chains were all obtained from the same sample, sequenced in a study of blood T cells in healthy people across ages. PCR was performed a second time for roughly 6 to 12 cycles using a sample-barcoded 5' primer and a J-beta primer mix. One entry per CDR3 protein, called by TCRdb with MiXCR from the 5' RACE reads. The profile covers 1,500,000 or so distinct CDR3 sequences, with approximately 42% appearing a single time and about 4.1% taken by the ten largest. Sequencing was done on a sample of blood. These receptors were obtained from a woman aged 18-29 years in good health.

The count of this clonotype is one. The chain has TRBV30 and TRBJ2-1; tentatively, D is TRBD1 or TRBD2 (5 bases each). CDR3 length equals 13 residues. Trimming shortened V by 7 bases and J by 9 bases, and 19 bases separated the two germline ends. The germline gives CDR1 GTSNPN, CDR2 SVGIG (reference sequence). The DNA of the CDR3 is TGTGCCTTAAGACGGGGAGCGGACACTGAGCAGTTCTTC. Amino acids: CALRRGADTEQFF. The full variable domain, its missing parts supplied by reference TRBV30 and TRBJ2-1, is SQTIHQWPATLVQPVGSPLSLECTVEGTSNPNLYWYRQAAGRGLQLLFYSVGIGQISSEVPQNLSASRPQDRQFILSSKKLLLSDSGFYLCALRRGADTEQFFGPGTRLTVL.

This clonotype has just a few counts. The chain uses TRBV20-1 and TRBJ1-5; TRBD1 aligns across 7 bases. Germline CDR1 reads DFQATT; CDR2 reads SNEGSKA (reference sequence). CDR3 length equals 13 residues. V lost 4 bases to trimming and J lost 6 bases; unmatched junction nucleotides: 6. Here the CDR3 reads CSATRQGRQPQHF. As DNA, the CDR3 is TGCAGTGCTACCAGACAGGGCCGTCAGCCCCAGCATTTT.

This clonotype was detected a few times. CDR3 sequence: CSARDPVVEQYF. CDR3 bases: TGCAGTGCTAGAGACCCCGTTGTCGAGCAGTACTTC. This chain uses TRBV20-1 with TRBJ2-7; no definite D call. V was pared by 0 bases and J by 6 bases, with 9 bases between. The CDR3 loop spans 12 amino acids. The V gene's germline CDR1 is DFQATT and CDR2 SNEGSKA (reference sequence).

This clonotype was detected many times. The chain links TRBV4-3 to TRBJ2-1; D unclear. Germline V lookup: CDR1 LGHNA, CDR2 YSLEER. Trimming shortened V by 2 bases and J by 0 bases, and 11 bases separated the two germline ends. This CDR3 is 16 amino acids long. Here the CDR3 DNA reads TGCGCCAGCAGCCAATATGGGTCCAGCTCCTACAATGAGCAGTTCTTC. As protein: CASSQYGSSSYNEQFF.

This sequence joins TRBV5-1 and TRBJ1-1, with D unclear. The CDR3 is made up of 14 amino acids. CDR1 and CDR2 (germline): SGHRS, YFSETQ. The V end was cut by 0 bases, the J end by 4 bases, with 10 bases between. The CDR3 nucleotides are TGCGCCAGCAGCTTGGAAGGGCACAGCACTGAAGCTTTCTTT. This encodes CASSLEGHSTEAFF.

As to this clonotype: It may be a read error: a sequence one base away is much more abundant. V and J are TRBV7-2 and TRBJ2-5, with a weak D call TRBD2 (6 bases). This CDR3 is built from 14 residues. Germline CDR1 reads SGHTA; CDR2 reads FQGNSA. The V gene lost 4 bases and the J gene lost 11 bases, with 20 bases spanning the gap. The CDR3 here is CASSSRTDYGEQYF. The DNA for the CDR3 is TGTGCCAGCAGCTCAAGGACGGACTACGGTGAGCAGTACTTC.

The chain carries TRBV5-1 and TRBJ2-7; D not certain. The end of the DNA aligns better with TRBJ2-5, so the J call may be wrong. Germline V gene data show CDR1 as SGHRS and CDR2 as YFSETQ. The CDR3 length is 11 residues. The CDR3 DNA reads TGCGCCAGCGCAGACCAAGAGACCCAGTACTTC. This encodes CASADQETQYF.

This clonotype was found a few times. V is TRBV13 and J is TRBJ1-1; 9 bases are a match to TRBD1. The trim removed 3 bases at V and 3 bases at J, leaving 2 bases unmatched. This CDR3 has 14 residues. The germline V gene has CDR1 PRHDT and CDR2 FYEKMQ (reference sequence). The CDR3 is CASSFRDRDTEAFF. The CDR3 coding sequence is TGTGCCAGCAGCTTCCGGGACAGGGACACTGAAGCTTTCTTT.

This clonotype was counted a single time. The chain has TRBV19 and TRBJ2-1; D call uncertain. Trimming pared 3 bases from V and 8 bases from J, leaving 8 bases between. This CDR3 region has 12 residues. Germline V gene sequence: CDR1 LNHDA, CDR2 SQIVND (reference sequence). CDR3: CASSMLGDEQFF. CDR3 sequence (DNA): TGTGCCAGTAGTATGTTAGGCGATGAGCAGTTCTTC.

This clonotype has a handful of counts. The chain carries TRBV10-3 and TRBJ1-2, with TRBD1 matching 8 bases. Germline V lookup: CDR1 ENHRY, CDR2 SYGVKD. The CDR3 extends over 14 amino acids. The V segment lost 6 bases and the J segment 8 bases; nucleotides outside the gene matches: 11. The CDR3 reads CAISSGQEVWGYTF. The CDR3, as DNA: TGTGCCATCAGCTCGGGACAGGAGGTGTGGGGCTACACCTTC.